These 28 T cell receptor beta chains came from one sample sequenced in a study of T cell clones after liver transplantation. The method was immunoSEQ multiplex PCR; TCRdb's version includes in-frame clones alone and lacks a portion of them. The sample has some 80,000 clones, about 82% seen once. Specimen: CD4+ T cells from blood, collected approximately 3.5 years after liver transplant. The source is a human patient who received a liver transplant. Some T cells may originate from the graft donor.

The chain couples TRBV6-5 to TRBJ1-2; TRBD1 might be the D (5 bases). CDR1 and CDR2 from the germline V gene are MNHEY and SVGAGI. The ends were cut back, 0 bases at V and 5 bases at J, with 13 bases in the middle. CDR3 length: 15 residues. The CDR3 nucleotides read TGTGCCAGCAGTTACTCTCTCCAGGGTGAATATGGCTACACCTTC. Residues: CASSYSLQGEYGYTF.

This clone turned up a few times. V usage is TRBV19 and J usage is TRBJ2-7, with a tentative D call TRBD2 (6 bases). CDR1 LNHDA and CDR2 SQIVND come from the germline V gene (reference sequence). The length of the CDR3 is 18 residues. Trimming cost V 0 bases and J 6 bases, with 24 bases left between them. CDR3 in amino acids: CASSIDHGTSFRAREQYF. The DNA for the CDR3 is TGTGCCAGTAGTATAGATCACGGGACTTCCTTTCGAGCCCGCGAGCAGTACTTC.

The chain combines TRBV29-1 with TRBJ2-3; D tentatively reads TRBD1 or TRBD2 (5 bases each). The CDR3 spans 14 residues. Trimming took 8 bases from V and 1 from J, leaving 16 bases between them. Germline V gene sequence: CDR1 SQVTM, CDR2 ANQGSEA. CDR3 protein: CSSRGRSRTDTQYF. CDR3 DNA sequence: TGCAGCTCACGGGGCAGGAGTCGCACAGATACGCAGTATTTT.

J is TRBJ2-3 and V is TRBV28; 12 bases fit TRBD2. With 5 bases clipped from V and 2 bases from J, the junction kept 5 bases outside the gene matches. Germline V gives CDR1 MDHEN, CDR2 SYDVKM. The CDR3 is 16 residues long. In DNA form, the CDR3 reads TGTGCCAGCAGTGGACTAGCGGGAACATACACAGATACGCAGTATTTT. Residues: CASSGLAGTYTDTQYF.

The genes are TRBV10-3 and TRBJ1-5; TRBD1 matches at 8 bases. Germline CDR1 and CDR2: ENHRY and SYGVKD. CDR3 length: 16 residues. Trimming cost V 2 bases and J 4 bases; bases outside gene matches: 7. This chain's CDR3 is CAISEGGRQGNQPQHF. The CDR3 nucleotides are TGTGCCATCAGTGAGGGTGGCAGACAGGGGAATCAGCCCCAGCATTTT.

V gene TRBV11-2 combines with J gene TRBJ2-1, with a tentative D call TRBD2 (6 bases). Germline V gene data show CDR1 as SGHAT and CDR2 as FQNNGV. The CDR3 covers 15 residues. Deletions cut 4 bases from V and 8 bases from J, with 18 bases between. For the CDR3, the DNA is TGTGCCAGCAGCTCCTGGGGCGGGACGGGGGATGAGCAGTTCTTC. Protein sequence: CASSSWGGTGDEQFF.

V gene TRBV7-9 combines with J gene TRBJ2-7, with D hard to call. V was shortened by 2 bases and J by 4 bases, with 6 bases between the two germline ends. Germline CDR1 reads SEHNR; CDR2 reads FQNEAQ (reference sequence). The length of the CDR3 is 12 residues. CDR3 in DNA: TGTGCCAGCAGCTTACGGACGTACGAGCAGTACTTC. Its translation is CASSLRTYEQYF.

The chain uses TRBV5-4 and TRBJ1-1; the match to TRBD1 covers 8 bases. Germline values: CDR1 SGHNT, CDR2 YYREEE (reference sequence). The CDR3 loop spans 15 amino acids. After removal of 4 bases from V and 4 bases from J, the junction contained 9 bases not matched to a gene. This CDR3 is CASSPPRTGSTEAFF. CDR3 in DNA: TGTGCCAGCAGCCCCCCCCGGACAGGGAGCACTGAAGCTTTCTTT.

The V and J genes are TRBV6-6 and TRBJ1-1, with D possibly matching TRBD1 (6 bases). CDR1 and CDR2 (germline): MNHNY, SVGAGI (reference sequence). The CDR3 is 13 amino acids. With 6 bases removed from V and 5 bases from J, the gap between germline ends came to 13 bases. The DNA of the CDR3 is TGTGCCAGCAGCCCCCGGGGGCAGACTGAAGCTTTCTTT. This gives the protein CASSPRGQTEAFF.

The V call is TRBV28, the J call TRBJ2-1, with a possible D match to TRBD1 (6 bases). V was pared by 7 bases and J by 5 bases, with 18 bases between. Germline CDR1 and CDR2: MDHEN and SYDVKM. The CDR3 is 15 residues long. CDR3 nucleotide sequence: TGTGCCAGCACCCCAGAGGGGAAGGGGGACAATGAGCAGTTCTTC. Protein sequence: CASTPEGKGDNEQFF.

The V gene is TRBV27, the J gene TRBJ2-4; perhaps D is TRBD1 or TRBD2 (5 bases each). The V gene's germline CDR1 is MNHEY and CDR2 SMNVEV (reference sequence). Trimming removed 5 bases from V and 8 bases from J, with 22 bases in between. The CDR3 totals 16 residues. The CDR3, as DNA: TGTGCCAGCAGTCTCTCAGTTGGACCGAGGGGACACATTCAGTACTTC. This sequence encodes CASSLSVGPRGHIQYF.

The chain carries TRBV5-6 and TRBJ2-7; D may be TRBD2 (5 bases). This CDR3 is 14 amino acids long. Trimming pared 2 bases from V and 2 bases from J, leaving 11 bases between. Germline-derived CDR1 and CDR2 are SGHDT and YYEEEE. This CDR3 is CASSFGERAYEQYF. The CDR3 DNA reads TGTGCCAGCAGCTTCGGGGAGAGGGCCTACGAGCAGTACTTC.

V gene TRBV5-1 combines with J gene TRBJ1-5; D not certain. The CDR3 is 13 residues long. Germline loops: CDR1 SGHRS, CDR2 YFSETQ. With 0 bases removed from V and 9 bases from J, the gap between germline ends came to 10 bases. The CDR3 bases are TGCGCCAGCAGCTTGGGAGGGTCCTGGCCCCAGCATTTT. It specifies CASSLGGSWPQHF.

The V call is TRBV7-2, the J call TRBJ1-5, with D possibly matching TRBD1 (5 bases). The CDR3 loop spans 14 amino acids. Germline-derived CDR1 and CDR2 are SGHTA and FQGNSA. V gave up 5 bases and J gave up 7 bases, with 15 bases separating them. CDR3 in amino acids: CASSRQGSYQPQHF. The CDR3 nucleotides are TGTGCCAGCAGCCGCCAGGGATCCTACCAGCCCCAGCATTTT.

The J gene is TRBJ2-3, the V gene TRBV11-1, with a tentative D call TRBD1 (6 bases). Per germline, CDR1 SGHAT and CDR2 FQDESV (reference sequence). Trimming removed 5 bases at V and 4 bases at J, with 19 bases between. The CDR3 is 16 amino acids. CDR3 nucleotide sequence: TGTGCCAGCAGCCCGGGGCAGGGGATAAAGTCAGATACGCAGTATTTT. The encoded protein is CASSPGQGIKSDTQYF.

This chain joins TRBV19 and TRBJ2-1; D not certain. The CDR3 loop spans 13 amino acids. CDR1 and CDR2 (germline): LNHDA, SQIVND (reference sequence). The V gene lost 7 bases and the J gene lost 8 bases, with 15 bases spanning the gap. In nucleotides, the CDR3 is TGTGCCAGTAATAAGGGCCGGTTCGATGAGCAGTTCTTC. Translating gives CASNKGRFDEQFF. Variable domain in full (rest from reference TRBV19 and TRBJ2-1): DGGITQSPKYLFRKEGQNVTLSCEQNLNHDAMYWYRQDPGQGLRLIYYSQIVNDFQKGDIAEGYSVSREKKESFPLTVTSAQKNPTAFYLCASNKGRFDEQFFGPGTRLTVL.

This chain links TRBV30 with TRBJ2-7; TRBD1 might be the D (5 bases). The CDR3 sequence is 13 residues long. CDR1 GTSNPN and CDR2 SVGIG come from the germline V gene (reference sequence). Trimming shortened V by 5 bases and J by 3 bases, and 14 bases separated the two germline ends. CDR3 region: CAWSRTILYEQYF. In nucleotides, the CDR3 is TGTGCCTGGTCGCGGACAATACTCTACGAGCAGTACTTC.

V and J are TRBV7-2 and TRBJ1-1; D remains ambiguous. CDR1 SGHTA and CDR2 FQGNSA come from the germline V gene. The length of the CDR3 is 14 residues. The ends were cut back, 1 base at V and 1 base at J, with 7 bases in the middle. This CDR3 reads CASSLVPGNTEAFF. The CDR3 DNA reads TGTGCCAGCAGCTTAGTTCCGGGGAACACTGAAGCTTTCTTT.

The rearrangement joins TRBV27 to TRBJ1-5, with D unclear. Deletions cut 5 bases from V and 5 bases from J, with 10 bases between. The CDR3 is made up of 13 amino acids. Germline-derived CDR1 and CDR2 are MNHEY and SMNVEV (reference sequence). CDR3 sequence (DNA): TGTGCCAGCAGTCCACTAAGGTATCAGCCCCAGCATTTT. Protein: CASSPLRYQPQHF.

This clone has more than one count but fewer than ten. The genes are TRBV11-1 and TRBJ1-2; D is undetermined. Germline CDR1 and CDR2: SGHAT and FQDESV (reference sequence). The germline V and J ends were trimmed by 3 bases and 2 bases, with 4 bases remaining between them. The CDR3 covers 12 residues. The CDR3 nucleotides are TGTGCCAGCAGCTTCGACAACTATGGCTACACCTTC. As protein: CASSFDNYGYTF.

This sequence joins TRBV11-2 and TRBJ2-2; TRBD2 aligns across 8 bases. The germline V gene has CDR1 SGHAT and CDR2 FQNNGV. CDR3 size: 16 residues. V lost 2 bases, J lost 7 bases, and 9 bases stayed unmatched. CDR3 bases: TGTGCCAGCAGCTTATATCTAGCGGGTGTAGGCGGGGAGCTGTTTTTT. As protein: CASSLYLAGVGGELFF.

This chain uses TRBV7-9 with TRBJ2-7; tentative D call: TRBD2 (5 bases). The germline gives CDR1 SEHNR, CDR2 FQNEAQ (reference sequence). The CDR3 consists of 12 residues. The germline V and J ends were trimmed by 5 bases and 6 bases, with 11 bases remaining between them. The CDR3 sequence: CASSPIGGEQYF. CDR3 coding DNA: TGTGCCAGCAGCCCCATAGGAGGCGAGCAGTACTTC.

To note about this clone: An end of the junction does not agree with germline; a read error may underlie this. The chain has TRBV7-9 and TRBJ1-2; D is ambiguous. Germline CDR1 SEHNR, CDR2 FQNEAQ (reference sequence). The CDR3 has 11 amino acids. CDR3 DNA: TGTGCCAGCACCTTAGATCGGGGCTACACCTTC. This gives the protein CASTLDRGYTF.

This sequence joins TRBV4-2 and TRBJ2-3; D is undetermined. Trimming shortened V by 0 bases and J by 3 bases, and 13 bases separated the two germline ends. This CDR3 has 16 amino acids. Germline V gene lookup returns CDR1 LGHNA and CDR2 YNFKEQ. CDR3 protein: CASSQDYTGETDTQYF. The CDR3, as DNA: TGTGCCAGCAGCCAAGACTACACCGGCGAGACAGATACGCAGTATTTT.

CDR3 sequence reads: CASSQQGFGTEAFF. The CDR3 DNA sequence: TGTGCCAGCAGCCAACAGGGGTTCGGTACTGAAGCTTTCTTT. This chain uses TRBV7-2 with TRBJ1-1, with TRBD1 identical over 7 bases. The CDR3 covers 14 residues. Trimming took 5 bases from V and 5 from J; bases not matched to a gene: 8. The germline gives CDR1 SGHTA, CDR2 FQGNSA. Full variable domain (remainder filled in from reference TRBV7-2 and TRBJ1-1): GAGVSQSPSNKVTEKGKDVELRCDPISGHTALYWYRQSLGQGLEFLIYFQGNSAPDKSGLPSDRFSAERTGGSVSTLTIQRTQQEDSAVYLCASSQQGFGTEAFFGQGTRLTVV.

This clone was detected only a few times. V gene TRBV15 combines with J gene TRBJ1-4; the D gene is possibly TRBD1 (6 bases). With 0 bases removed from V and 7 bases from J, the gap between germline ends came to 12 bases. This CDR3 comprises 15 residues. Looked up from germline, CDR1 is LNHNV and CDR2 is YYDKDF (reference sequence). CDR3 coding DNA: TGTGCCACCAGCAGAGAGGGGGGCGCCGGTGAAAAACTGTTTTTT. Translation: CATSREGGAGEKLFF.

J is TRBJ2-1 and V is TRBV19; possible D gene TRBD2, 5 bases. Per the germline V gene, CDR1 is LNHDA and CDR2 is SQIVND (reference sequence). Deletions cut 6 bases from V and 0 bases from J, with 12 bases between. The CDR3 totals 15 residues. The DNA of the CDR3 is TGTGCCAGTAGCCCTCTAGGGAGCTCCTACAATGAGCAGTTCTTC. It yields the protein CASSPLGSSYNEQFF.

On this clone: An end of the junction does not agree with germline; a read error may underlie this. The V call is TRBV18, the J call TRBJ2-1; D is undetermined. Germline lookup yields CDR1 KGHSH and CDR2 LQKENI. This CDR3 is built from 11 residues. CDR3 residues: CASSPNNGQFF. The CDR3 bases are TGTGCCAGCTCACCTAATAATGGGCAGTTCTTC.